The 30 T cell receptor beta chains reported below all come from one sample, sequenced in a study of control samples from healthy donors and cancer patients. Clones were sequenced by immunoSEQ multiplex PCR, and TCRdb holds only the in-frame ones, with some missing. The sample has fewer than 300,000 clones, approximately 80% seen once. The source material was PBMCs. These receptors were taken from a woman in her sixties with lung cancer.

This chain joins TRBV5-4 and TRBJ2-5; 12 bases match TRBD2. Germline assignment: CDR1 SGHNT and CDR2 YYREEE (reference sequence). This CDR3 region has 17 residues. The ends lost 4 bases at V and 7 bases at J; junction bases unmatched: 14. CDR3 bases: TGTGCCAGCAGCCCAAAGGCACTAGCGGGGGGCTCGTGGACCCAGTACTTC. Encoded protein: CASSPKALAGGSWTQYF.

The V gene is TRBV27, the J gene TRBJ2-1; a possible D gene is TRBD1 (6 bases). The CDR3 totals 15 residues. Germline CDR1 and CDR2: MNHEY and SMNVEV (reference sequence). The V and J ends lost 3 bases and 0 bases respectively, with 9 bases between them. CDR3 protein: CASSLRGSSYNEQFF. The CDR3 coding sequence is TGTGCCAGCAGTTTGAGGGGGAGCTCCTACAATGAGCAGTTCTTC.

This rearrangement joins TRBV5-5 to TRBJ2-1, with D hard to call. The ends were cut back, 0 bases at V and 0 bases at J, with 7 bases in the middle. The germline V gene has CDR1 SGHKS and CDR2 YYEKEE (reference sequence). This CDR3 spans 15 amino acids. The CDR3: CASSLAASSYNEQFF. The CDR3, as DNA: TGTGCCAGCAGCTTGGCGGCGAGCTCCTACAATGAGCAGTTCTTC.

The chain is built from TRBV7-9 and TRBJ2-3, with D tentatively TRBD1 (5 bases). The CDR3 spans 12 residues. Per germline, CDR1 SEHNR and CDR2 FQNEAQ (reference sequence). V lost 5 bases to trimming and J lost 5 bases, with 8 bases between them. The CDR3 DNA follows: TGTGCCAGCAGCGACCAGGGAGATACGCAGTATTTT. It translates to CASSDQGDTQYF.

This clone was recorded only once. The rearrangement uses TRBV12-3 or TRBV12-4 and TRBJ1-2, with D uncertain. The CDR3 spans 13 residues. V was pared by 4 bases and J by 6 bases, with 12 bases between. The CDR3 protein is CASSYEGSNGYTF. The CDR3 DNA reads TGTGCCAGCAGTTACGAGGGTTCAAATGGCTACACCTTC.

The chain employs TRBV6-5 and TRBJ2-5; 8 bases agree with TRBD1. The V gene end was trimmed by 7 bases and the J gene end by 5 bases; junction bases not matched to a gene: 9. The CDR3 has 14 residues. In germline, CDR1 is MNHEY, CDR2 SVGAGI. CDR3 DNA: TGTGCCAGCAAAGCCCCAGGGGGCGCGGAGACCCAGTACTTC. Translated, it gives CASKAPGGAETQYF.

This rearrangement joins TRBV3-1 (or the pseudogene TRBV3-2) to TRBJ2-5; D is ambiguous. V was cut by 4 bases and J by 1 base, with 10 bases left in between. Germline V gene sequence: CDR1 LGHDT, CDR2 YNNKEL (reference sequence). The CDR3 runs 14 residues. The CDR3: CASSRVAVQETQYF. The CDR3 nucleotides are TGTGCCAGCAGCCGGGTGGCGGTCCAAGAGACCCAGTACTTC.

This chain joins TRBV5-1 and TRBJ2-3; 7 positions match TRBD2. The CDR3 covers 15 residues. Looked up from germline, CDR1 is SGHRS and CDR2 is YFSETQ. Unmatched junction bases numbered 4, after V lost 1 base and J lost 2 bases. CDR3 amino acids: CASSLQRGNTDTQYF. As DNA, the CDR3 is TGCGCCAGCAGCTTGCAGCGGGGAAACACAGATACGCAGTATTTT.

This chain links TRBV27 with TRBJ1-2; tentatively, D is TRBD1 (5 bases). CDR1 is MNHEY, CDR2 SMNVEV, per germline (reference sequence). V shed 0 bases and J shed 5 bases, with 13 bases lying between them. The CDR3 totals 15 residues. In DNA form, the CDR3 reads TGTGCCAGCAGTTTATCGGTCGGGGGGTGGTATGGCTACACCTTC. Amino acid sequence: CASSLSVGGWYGYTF.

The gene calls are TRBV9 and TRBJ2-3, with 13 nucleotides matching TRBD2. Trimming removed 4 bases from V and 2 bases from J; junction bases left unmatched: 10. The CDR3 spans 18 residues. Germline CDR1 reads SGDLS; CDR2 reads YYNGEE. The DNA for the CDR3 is TGTGCCAGCAGCCCACTTTTAACTAGCGGGGGGGCCACAGATACGCAGTATTTT. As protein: CASSPLLTSGGATDTQYF.

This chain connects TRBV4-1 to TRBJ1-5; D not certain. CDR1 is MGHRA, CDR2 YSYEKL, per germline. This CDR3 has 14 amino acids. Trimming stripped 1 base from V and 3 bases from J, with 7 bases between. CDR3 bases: TGCGCCAGCAGCCAAGCCGGGGACAATCAGCCCCAGCATTTT. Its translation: CASSQAGDNQPQHF.

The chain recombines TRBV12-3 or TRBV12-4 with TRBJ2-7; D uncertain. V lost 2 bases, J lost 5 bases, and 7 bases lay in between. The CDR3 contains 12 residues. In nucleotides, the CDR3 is TGTGCCAGCAGTTTAACCGCGAACGAGCAGTACTTC. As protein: CASSLTANEQYF.

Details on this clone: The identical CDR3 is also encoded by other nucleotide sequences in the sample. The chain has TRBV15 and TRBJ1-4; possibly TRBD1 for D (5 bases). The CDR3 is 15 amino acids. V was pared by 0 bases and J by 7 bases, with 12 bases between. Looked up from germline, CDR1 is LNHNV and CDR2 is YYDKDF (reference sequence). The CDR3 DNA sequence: TGTGCCACCAGCAGAGATGGGGCGCGGAGTGAAAAACTGTTTTTT. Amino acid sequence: CATSRDGARSEKLFF.

CDR3 amino acids: CASSSIQGTGRANVLTF. The CDR3 DNA reads as TGTGCCAGCAGCTCCATCCAGGGGACTGGAAGGGCCAACGTCCTGACTTTC. The J gene is TRBJ2-6, the V gene TRBV7-9; TRBD1 or TRBD2 may be the D gene (6 bases each). CDR1 and CDR2 from the germline V gene are SEHNR and FQNEAQ (reference sequence). Trimming cost V 4 bases and J 5 bases, with 18 bases left between them. The CDR3 totals 17 residues.

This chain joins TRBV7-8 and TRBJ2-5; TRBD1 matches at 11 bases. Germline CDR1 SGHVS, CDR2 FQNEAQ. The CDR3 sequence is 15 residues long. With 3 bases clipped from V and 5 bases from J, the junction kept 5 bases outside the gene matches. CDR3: CASSLGQGVSETQYF. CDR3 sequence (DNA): TGTGCCAGCAGCTTGGGACAGGGGGTATCGGAGACCCAGTACTTC.

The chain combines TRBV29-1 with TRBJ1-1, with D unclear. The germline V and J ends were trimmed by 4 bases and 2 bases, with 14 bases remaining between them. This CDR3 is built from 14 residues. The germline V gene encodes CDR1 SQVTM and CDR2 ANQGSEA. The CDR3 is CSVATRGFNTEAFF. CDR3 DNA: TGCAGCGTTGCCACACGGGGTTTTAACACTGAAGCTTTCTTT. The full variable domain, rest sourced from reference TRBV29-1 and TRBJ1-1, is SAVISQKPSRDICQRGTSLTIQCQVDSQVTMMFWYRQQPGQSLTLIATANQGSEATYESGFVIDKFPISRPNLTFSTLTVSNMSPEDSSIYLCSVATRGFNTEAFFGQGTRLTVV.

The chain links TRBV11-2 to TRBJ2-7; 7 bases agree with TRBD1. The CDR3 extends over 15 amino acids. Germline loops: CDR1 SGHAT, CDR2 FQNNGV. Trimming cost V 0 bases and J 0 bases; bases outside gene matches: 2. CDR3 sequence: CASSLEDRVSYEQYF. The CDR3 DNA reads TGTGCCAGCAGCTTAGAAGACAGGGTCTCCTACGAGCAGTACTTC. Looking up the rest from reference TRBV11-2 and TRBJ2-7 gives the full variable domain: EAGVAQSPRYKIIEKRQSVAFWCNPISGHATLYWYQQILGQGPKLLIQFQNNGVVDDSQLPKDRFSAERLKGVDSTLKIQPAKLEDSAVYLCASSLEDRVSYEQYFGPGTRLTVT.

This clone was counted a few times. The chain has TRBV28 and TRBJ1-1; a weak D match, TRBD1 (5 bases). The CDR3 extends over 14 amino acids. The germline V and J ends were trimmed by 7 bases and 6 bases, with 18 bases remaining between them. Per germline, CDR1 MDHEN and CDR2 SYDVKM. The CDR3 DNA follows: TGTGCCAGCAAAATAGGGGTGACTATTCCTGAAGCTTTCTTT. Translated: CASKIGVTIPEAFF.

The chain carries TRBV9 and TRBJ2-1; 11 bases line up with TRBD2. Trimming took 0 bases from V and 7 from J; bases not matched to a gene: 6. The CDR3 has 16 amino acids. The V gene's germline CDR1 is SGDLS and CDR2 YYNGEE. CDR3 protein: CASSVELAGVGNEQFF. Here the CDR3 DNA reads TGTGCCAGCAGCGTAGAACTAGCGGGAGTTGGAAATGAGCAGTTCTTC.

CDR3 in amino acids: CASSVLAGATGELFF. The CDR3 DNA follows: TGTGCCAGCAGTGTTCTAGCGGGAGCCACCGGGGAGCTGTTTTTT. The chain uses TRBV6-4 and TRBJ2-2; 10 bases line up with TRBD2. The length of the CDR3 is 15 residues. Germline trimming cut 4 bases from V and 4 bases from J; bases unmatched to any gene: 3. Germline V gene lookup returns CDR1 MRHNA and CDR2 SNTAGT.

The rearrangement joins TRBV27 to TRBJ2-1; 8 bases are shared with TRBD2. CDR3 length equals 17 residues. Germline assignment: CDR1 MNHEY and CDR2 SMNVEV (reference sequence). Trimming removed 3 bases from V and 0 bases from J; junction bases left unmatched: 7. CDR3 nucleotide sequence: TGTGCCAGCAGTTTTGGCGGGGGGCCAAGCTCCTACAATGAGCAGTTCTTC. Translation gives CASSFGGGPSSYNEQFF.

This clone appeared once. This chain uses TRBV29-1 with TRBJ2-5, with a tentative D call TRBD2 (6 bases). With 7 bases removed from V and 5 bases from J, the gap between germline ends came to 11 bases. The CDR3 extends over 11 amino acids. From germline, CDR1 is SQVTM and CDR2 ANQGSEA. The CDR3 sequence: CSAGGGETQYF. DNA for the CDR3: TGCAGCGCGGGTGGAGGGGAGACCCAGTACTTC.

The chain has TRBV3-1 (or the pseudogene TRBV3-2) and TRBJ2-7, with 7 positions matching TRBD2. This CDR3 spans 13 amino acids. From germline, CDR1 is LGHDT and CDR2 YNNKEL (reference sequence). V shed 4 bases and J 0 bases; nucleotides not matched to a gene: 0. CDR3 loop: CASSRTSSYEQYF. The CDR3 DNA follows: TGTGCCAGCAGCCGGACTAGCTCCTACGAGCAGTACTTC.

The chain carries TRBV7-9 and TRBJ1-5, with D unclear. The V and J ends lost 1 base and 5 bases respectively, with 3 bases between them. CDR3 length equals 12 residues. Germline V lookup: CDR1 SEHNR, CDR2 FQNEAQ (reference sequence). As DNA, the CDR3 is TGTGCCAGCAGCTTAGACTATCAGCCCCAGCATTTT. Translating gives CASSLDYQPQHF. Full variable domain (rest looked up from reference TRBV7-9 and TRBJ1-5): DTGVSQNPRHKITKRGQNVTFRCDPISEHNRLYWYRQTLGQGPEFLTYFQNEAQLEKSRLLSDRFSAERPKGSFSTLEIQRTEQGDSAMYLCASSLDYQPQHFGDGTRLSIL.

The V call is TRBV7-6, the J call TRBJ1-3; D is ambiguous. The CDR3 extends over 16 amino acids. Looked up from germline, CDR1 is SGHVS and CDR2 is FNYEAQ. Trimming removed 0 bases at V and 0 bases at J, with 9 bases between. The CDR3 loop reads CASSLASRASGNTIYF. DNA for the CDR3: TGTGCCAGCAGCTTAGCGTCGCGAGCCTCTGGAAACACCATATATTTT.

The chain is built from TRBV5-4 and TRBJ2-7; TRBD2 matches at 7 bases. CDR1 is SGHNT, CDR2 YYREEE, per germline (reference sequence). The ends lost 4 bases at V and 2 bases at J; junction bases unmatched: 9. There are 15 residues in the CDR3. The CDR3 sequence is CASSHPVGGAYEQYF. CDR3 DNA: TGTGCCAGCAGCCATCCCGTGGGGGGGGCCTACGAGCAGTACTTC.

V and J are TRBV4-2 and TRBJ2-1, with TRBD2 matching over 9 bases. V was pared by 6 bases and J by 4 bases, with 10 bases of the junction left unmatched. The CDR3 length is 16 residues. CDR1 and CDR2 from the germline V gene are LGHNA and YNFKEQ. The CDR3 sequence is CASRGQSGGTYNEQFF. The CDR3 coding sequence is TGTGCCAGCAGGGGACAGAGCGGGGGGACATACAATGAGCAGTTCTTC.

For the CDR3, the DNA is TGTGCCAGCTCACCACCGAAGGGGGGGGAAGAGACCCAGTACTTC. Translation gives CASSPPKGGEETQYF. The gene calls are TRBV18 and TRBJ2-5, with D tentatively TRBD2 (7 bases). Looked up from germline, CDR1 is KGHSH and CDR2 is LQKENI. Deletions cut 0 bases from V and 3 bases from J, with 11 bases between. The CDR3 covers 15 residues.

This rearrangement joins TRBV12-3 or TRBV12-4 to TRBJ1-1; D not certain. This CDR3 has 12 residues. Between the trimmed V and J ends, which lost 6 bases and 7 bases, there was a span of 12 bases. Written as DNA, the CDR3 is TGTGCCAGCAGCTCTGGACGGAGTGAAGCTTTCTTT. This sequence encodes CASSSGRSEAFF.

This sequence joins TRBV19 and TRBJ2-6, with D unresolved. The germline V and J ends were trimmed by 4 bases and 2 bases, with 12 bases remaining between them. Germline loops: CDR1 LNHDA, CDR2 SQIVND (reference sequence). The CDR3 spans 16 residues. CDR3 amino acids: CASSTLTITGANVLTF. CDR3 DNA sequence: TGTGCCAGTAGTACCCTAACAATAACTGGGGCCAACGTCCTGACTTTC.